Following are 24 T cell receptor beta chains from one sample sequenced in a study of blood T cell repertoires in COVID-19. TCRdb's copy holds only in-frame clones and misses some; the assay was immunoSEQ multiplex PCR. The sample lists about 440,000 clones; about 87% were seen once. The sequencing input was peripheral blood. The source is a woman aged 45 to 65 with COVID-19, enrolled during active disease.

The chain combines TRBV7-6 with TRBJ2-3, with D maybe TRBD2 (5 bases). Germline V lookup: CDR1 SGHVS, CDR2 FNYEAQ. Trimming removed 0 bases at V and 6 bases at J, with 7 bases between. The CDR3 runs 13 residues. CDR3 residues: CASSLAPGDTQYF. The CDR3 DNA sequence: TGTGCCAGCAGCTTAGCCCCGGGGGATACGCAGTATTTT.

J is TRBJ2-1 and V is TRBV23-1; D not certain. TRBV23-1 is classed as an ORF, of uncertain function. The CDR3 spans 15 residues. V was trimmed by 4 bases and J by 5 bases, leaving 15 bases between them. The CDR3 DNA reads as TGCGCCAGCAGTCGTAGACACCGCCTTGACAATGAGCAGTTCTTC. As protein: CASSRRHRLDNEQFF.

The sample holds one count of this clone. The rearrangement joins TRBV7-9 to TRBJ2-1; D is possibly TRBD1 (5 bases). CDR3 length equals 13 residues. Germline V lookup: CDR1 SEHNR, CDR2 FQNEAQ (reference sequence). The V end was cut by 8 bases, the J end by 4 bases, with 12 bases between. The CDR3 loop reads CASGQDSYNEQFF. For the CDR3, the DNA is TGTGCCAGCGGGCAAGACAGTTACAATGAGCAGTTCTTC.

The CDR3 nucleotides are TGCAGCGTTGAGGGGGACACCATGAACACTGAAGCTTTCTTT. Its translation: CSVEGDTMNTEAFF. The chain recombines TRBV29-1 with TRBJ1-1; D might be TRBD1 (6 bases). V was pared by 3 bases and J by 0 bases, with 11 bases between. CDR3 size: 14 residues. Germline V gives CDR1 SQVTM, CDR2 ANQGSEA.

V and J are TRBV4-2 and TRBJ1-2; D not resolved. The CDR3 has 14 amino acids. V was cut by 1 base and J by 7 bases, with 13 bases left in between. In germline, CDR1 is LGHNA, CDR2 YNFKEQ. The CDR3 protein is CASSQALLGRGYTF. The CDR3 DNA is TGTGCCAGCAGCCAAGCCCTTCTCGGTCGTGGCTACACCTTC.

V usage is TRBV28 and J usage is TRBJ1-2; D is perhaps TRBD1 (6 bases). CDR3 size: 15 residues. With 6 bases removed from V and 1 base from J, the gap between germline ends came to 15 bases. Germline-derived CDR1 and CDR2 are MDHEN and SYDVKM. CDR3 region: CASRRSGTFNYGYTF. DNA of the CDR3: TGTGCCAGCAGGAGATCCGGGACATTTAACTATGGCTACACCTTC.

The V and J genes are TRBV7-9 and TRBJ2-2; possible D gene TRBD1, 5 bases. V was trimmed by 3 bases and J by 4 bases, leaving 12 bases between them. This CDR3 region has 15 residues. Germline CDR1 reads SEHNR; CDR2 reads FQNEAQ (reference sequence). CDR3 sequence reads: CASSFPGMSTGELFF. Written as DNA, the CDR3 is TGTGCCAGCAGCTTCCCAGGGATGAGCACCGGGGAGCTGTTTTTT. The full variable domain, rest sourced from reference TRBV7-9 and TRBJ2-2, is DTGVSQNPRHKITKRGQNVTFRCDPISEHNRLYWYRQTLGQGPEFLTYFQNEAQLEKSRLLSDRFSAERPKGSFSTLEIQRTEQGDSAMYLCASSFPGMSTGELFFGEGSRLTVL.

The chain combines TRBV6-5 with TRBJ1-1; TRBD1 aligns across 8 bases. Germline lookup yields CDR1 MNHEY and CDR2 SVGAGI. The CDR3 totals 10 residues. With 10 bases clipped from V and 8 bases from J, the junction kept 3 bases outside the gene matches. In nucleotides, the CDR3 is TGTGCCACAAGACAGGGGGAAGCTTTCTTT. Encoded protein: CATRQGEAFF.

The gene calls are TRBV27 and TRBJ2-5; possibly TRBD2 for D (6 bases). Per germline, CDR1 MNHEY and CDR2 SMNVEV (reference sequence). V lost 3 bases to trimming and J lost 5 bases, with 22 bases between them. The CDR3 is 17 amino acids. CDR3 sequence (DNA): TGTGCCAGCAGTTTTCGGAGCGGGCGGGCCGTCCGGGAGACCCAGTACTTC. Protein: CASSFRSGRAVRETQYF.

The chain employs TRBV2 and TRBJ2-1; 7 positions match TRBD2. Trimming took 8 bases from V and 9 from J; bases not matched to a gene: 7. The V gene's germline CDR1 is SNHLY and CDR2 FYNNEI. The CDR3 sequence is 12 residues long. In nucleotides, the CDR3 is TGTGCCAGCGGGGGGGATCTCGGTGAGCAGTTCTTC. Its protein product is CASGGDLGEQFF.

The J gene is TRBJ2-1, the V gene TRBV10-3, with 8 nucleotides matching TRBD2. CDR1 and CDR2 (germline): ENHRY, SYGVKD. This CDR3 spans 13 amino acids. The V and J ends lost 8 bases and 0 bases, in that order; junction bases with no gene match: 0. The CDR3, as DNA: TGTGCCATCCGGGGGGGCTCCTACAATGAGCAGTTCTTC. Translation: CAIRGGSYNEQFF.

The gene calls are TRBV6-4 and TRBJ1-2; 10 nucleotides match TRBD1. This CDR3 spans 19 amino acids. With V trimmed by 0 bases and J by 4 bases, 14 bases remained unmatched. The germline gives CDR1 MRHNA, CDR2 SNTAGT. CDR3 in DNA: TGTGCCAGCAGTGACTCCCCCTACCCTTCCGGGACAGGGGTCTATGGCTACACCTTC. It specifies CASSDSPYPSGTGVYGYTF.

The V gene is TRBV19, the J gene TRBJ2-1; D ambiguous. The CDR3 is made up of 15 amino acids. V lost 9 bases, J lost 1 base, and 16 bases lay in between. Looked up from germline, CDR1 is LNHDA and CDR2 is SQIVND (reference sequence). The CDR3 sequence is CASIKSSRSYNEQFF. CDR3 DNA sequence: TGTGCCAGCATTAAGTCGTCGCGGTCCTACAATGAGCAGTTCTTC.

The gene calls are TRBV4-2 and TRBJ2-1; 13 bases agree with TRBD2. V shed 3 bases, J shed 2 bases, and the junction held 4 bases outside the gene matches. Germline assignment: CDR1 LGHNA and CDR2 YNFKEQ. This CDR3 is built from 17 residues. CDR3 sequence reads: CASSHGLAGDTYNEQFF. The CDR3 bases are TGTGCCAGCAGCCACGGACTAGCGGGGGACACCTACAATGAGCAGTTCTTC.

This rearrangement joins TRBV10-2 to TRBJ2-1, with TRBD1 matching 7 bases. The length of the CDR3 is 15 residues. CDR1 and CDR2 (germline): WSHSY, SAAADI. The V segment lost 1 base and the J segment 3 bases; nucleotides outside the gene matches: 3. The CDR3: CASSELRTGYNEQFF. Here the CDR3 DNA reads TGCGCCAGCAGTGAGTTAAGGACAGGCTACAATGAGCAGTTCTTC.

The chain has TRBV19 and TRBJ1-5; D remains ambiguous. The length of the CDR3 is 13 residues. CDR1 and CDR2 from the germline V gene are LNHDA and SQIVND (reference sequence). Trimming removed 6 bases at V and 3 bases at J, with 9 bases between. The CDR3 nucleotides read TGTGCCAGTAGACAACAGCTCAATCAGCCCCAGCATTTT. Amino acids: CASRQQLNQPQHF.

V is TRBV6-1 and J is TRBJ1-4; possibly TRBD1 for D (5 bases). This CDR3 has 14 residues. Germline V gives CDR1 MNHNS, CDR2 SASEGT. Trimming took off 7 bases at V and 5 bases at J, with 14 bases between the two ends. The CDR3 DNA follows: TGTGCCAGCAAGTGGGGCAGGCAAAATGAAAAACTGTTTTTT. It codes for CASKWGRQNEKLFF.

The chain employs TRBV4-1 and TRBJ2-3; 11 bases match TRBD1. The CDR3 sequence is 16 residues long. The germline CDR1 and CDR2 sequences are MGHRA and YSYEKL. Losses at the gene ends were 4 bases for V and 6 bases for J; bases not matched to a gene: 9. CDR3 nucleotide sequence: TGCGCCAGCAGCCCTTACCGGGACAGGGGGATGGATACGCAGTATTTT. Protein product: CASSPYRDRGMDTQYF.

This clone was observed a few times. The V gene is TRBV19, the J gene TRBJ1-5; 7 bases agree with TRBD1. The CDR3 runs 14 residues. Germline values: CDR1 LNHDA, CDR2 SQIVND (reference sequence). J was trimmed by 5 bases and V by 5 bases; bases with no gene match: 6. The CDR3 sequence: CASSSRQGYQPQHF. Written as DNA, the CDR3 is TGTGCCAGTAGTTCCCGACAGGGCTATCAGCCCCAGCATTTT. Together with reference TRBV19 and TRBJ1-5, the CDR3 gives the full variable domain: DGGITQSPKYLFRKEGQNVTLSCEQNLNHDAMYWYRQDPGQGLRLIYYSQIVNDFQKGDIAEGYSVSREKKESFPLTVTSAQKNPTAFYLCASSSRQGYQPQHFGDGTRLSIL.

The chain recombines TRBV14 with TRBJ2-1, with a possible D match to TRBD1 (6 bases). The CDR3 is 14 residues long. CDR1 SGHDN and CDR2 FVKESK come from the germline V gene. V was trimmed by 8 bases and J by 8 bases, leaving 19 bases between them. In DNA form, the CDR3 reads TGTGCCAGCGGTGACACAGGGACGAACGATGAGCAGTTCTTC. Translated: CASGDTGTNDEQFF. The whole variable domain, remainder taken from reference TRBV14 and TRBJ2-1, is EAGVTQFPSHSVIEKGQTVTLRCDPISGHDNLYWYRRVMGKEIKFLLHFVKESKQDESGMPNNRFLAERTGGTYSTLKVQPAELEDSGVYFCASGDTGTNDEQFFGPGTRLTVL.

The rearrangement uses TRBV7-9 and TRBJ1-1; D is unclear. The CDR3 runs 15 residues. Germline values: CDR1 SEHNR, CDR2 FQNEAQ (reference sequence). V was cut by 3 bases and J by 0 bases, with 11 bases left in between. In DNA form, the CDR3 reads TGTGCCAGCAGCTTGTCCGGGAGTTTGAACACTGAAGCTTTCTTT. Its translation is CASSLSGSLNTEAFF.

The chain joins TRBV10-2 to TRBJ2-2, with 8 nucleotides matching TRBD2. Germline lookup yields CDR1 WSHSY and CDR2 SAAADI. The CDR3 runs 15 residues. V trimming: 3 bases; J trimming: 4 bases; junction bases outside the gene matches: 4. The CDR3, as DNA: TGCGCCAGCAGTGAACTAGCGGTCCCCACCGGGGAGCTGTTTTTT. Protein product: CASSELAVPTGELFF.

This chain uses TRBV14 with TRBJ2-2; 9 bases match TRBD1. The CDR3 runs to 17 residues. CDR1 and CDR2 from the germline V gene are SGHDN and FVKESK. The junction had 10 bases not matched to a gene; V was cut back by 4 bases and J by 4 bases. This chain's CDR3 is CASSLLPGQGTTGELFF. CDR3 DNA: TGTGCCAGCAGCCTATTACCGGGACAGGGAACCACCGGGGAGCTGTTTTTT.

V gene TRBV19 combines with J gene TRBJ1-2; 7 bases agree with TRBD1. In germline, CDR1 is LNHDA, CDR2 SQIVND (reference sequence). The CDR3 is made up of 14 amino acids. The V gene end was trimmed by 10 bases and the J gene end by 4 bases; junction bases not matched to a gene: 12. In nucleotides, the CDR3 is TGTGCCACCTCGGGACCAGGGGGTGGCTATGGCTACACCTTC. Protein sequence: CATSGPGGGYGYTF.